These 32 T cell receptor beta chains came from one sample sequenced in a study of blood T cell repertoires in COVID-19. Sequenced by immunoSEQ multiplex PCR; TCRdb stores in-frame clones only, minus some. In the table there are 85,000 to 95,000 clones, around 88% of which are singletons. The sample comprised peripheral blood. These receptors were taken from a man in his 60s with acute or convalescent COVID-19.

This clone was picked up one time. The DNA of the CDR3 is TGTGCCAGCAGGCGGACACTCAGCTCCTACGAGCAGTACTTC. This codes for CASRRTLSSYEQYF. The V call is TRBV6-5, the J call TRBJ2-7, with a weak D call TRBD1 (5 bases). The CDR3 is 14 residues long. Looked up from germline, CDR1 is MNHEY and CDR2 is SVGAGI. V gave up 6 bases and J gave up 0 bases, with 12 bases separating them.

For the CDR3, the DNA is TGTGCCTGGGGTAGCCCGGGGACACCGGGAGGGCTGTTTTTT. Protein: CAWGSPGTPGGLFF. The chain has TRBV30 and TRBJ1-4; perhaps TRBD1 as D (6 bases). The length of the CDR3 is 14 residues. The ends were cut back, 5 bases at V and 14 bases at J, with 24 bases in the middle. Germline V gene data show CDR1 as GTSNPN and CDR2 as SVGIG (reference sequence).

J is TRBJ1-6 and V is TRBV24-1; D possibly corresponds to TRBD1 (5 bases). The CDR3 spans 14 residues. CDR1 is KGHDR and CDR2 is SFDVKD in the germline V gene. Trimming stripped 10 bases from V and 10 bases from J, with 19 bases between. The CDR3 spells CATKLGRVGSPLHF. The CDR3 nucleotides are TGTGCCACAAAGTTGGGCAGGGTCGGATCACCCCTCCACTTT.

The chain is built from TRBV18 and TRBJ1-3; TRBD1 matches 11 bases. This CDR3 contains 17 residues. CDR1 and CDR2 from the germline V gene are KGHSH and LQKENI. V lost 4 bases and J lost 1; bases outside the gene matches: 6. The CDR3 DNA reads TGTGCCAGCTCACTCTCGGACAGGGGGCTATCTGGAAACACCATATATTTT. Translating gives CASSLSDRGLSGNTIYF.

V is TRBV5-1 and J is TRBJ2-3; 8 nucleotides align to TRBD2. This CDR3 is built from 16 residues. The germline V gene encodes CDR1 SGHRS and CDR2 YFSETQ. Germline trimming cut 1 base from V and 6 bases from J; bases unmatched to any gene: 10. CDR3 sequence (DNA): TGCGCCAGCAGCTTGTACGGGCGGGGGGATAGGGATACGCAGTATTTT. It encodes CASSLYGRGDRDTQYF.

The chain is built from TRBV6-1 and TRBJ1-1; D not resolved. With 2 bases removed from V and 0 bases from J, the gap between germline ends came to 10 bases. This CDR3 comprises 15 residues. The germline V gene encodes CDR1 MNHNS and CDR2 SASEGT. CDR3 nucleotide sequence: TGTGCCAGCAGTGAAAGCGCAACGCTGAACACTGAAGCTTTCTTT. Its translation is CASSESATLNTEAFF.

The CDR3 reads CASSPGQPSHSYNSPLHF. DNA of the CDR3: TGTGCCAGCAGCCCCGGACAGCCGAGCCACTCCTATAATTCACCCCTCCACTTT. The chain joins TRBV7-6 to TRBJ1-6; weak D call: TRBD1 (6 bases). With 5 bases removed from V and 0 bases from J, the gap between germline ends came to 17 bases. Germline V gives CDR1 SGHVS, CDR2 FNYEAQ. The CDR3 loop spans 18 amino acids.

The sample holds one count of this clone. The chain employs TRBV6-2 or TRBV6-3 and TRBJ2-5; TRBD2 matches 10 bases. This CDR3 is 16 amino acids long. Germline CDR1 is MNHEY and CDR2 is SVGEGT. The junction had 4 bases not matched to a gene; V was cut back by 2 bases and J by 1 base. In nucleotides, the CDR3 is TGTGCCAGCAGTTACAAAGCGGGAGGGATCCAAGAGACCCAGTACTTC. Amino acid sequence: CASSYKAGGIQETQYF.

In this sample, this clone turned up a few times. The chain couples TRBV19 to TRBJ1-1; no definite D call. Germline V lookup: CDR1 LNHDA, CDR2 SQIVND (reference sequence). This CDR3 region has 11 residues. Trimming removed 6 bases from V and 12 bases from J, with 14 bases in between. CDR3 region: CASSLTPTTFF. In DNA form, the CDR3 reads TGTGCCAGTAGCTTGACCCCGACAACTTTCTTT.

The chain employs TRBV2 and TRBJ2-5; possibly TRBD2 for D (7 bases). The V gene lost 7 bases and the J gene lost 4 bases, with 16 bases spanning the gap. This CDR3 region has 14 residues. CDR1 SNHLY and CDR2 FYNNEI come from the germline V gene. This CDR3 reads CASTMQGGGETQYF. CDR3 DNA: TGTGCCAGCACGATGCAGGGAGGGGGAGAGACCCAGTACTTC. The variable domain in full, with the rest retrieved from reference TRBV2 and TRBJ2-5, is EPEVTQTPSHQVTQMGQEVILRCVPISNHLYFYWYRQILGQKVEFLVSFYNNEISEKSEIFDDQFSVERPDGSNFTLKIRSTKLEDSAMYFCASTMQGGGETQYFGPGTRLLVL.

The J gene is TRBJ2-3, the V gene TRBV7-3; no clear D gene. The CDR3 consists of 12 residues. CDR1 and CDR2 (germline): SGHTA, FQGTGA. V was cut by 1 base and J by 5 bases, with 4 bases left in between. The CDR3 region has the DNA TGTGCCAGCAGCTTAAATCAAGATACGCAGTATTTT. It is translated as CASSLNQDTQYF.

This chain connects TRBV28 to TRBJ1-6, with D tentatively TRBD1 (6 bases). This CDR3 comprises 15 residues. V was cut by 5 bases and J by 12 bases, with 20 bases left in between. Germline V lookup: CDR1 MDHEN, CDR2 SYDVKM. The CDR3 reads CASSPRAGAQGPLHF. DNA for the CDR3: TGTGCCAGCAGTCCTCGGGCGGGGGCTCAAGGACCCCTCCACTTT. Drawing the rest from reference TRBV28 and TRBJ1-6, the complete variable domain is DVKVTQSSRYLVKRTGEKVFLECVQDMDHENMFWYRQDPGLGLRLIYFSYDVKMKEKGDIPEGYSVSREKKERFSLILESASTNQTSMYLCASSPRAGAQGPLHFGNGTRLTVT.

This clone was observed a few times. The rearrangement links TRBV6-5 to TRBJ1-2; 7 bases align to TRBD1. The V and J ends lost 10 bases and 5 bases, in that order; junction bases with no gene match: 7. The CDR3 sequence is 12 residues long. Looked up from germline, CDR1 is MNHEY and CDR2 is SVGAGI. CDR3 protein: CATEDRLYGYTF. CDR3 nucleotide sequence: TGTGCCACCGAGGACAGGCTTTATGGCTACACCTTC.

The chain has TRBV29-1 and TRBJ2-7; 7 nucleotides match TRBD1. CDR1 is SQVTM and CDR2 is ANQGSEA in the germline V gene. The CDR3 extends over 13 amino acids. The junction had 5 bases not matched to a gene; V was cut back by 4 bases and J by 2 bases. In DNA form, the CDR3 reads TGCAGCGTTGGCCATGGACAGGCCTACGAGCAGTACTTC. It codes for CSVGHGQAYEQYF.

The V and J genes are TRBV5-6 and TRBJ1-5; D not resolved. V dropped 1 base and J dropped 7 bases, with 12 bases sitting between them. The germline gives CDR1 SGHDT, CDR2 YYEEEE. The CDR3 is made up of 14 amino acids. The CDR3 region is CASSLSLGEQPQHF. CDR3 DNA sequence: TGTGCCAGCAGCTTGTCTCTGGGAGAACAGCCCCAGCATTTT.

The rearrangement joins TRBV5-1 to TRBJ1-3, with D perhaps matching TRBD1 (5 bases). Germline CDR1 and CDR2: SGHRS and YFSETQ. Trimming shortened V by 2 bases and J by 2 bases, and 14 bases separated the two germline ends. This CDR3 is built from 16 residues. CDR3 in amino acids: CASSLSQGITGNTIYF. DNA of the CDR3: TGCGCCAGCAGCTTATCTCAGGGTATCACTGGAAACACCATATATTTT.

This rearrangement joins TRBV11-2 to TRBJ2-1; TRBD1 matches at 7 bases. V was pared by 4 bases and J by 6 bases, with 12 bases of the junction left unmatched. Germline CDR1 is SGHAT and CDR2 is FQNNGV. CDR3 size: 16 residues. The CDR3 loop reads CASSSGTVRPFNEQFF. CDR3 coding DNA: TGTGCCAGCAGCTCCGGGACAGTGCGGCCTTTCAATGAGCAGTTCTTC.

CDR3 sequence reads: CASSPPTASLEQYF. The DNA for the CDR3 is TGTGCCAGCAGCCCCCCCACGGCTAGTTTGGAGCAGTACTTC. This chain joins TRBV7-2 and TRBJ2-7; no clear D. Trimming left V 5 bases short and J 7 bases short, with 18 bases between. From germline, CDR1 is SGHTA and CDR2 FQGNSA. The CDR3 loop spans 14 amino acids.

This chain links TRBV10-3 with TRBJ2-3, with TRBD2 identical over 10 bases. With V trimmed by 4 bases and J by 6 bases, 13 bases remained unmatched. CDR3 length: 17 residues. From germline, CDR1 is ENHRY and CDR2 SYGVKD. The DNA for the CDR3 is TGTGCCATCAGTGGACTAGCGGGCCTCCCCGGTGCGGATACGCAGTATTTT. It yields the protein CAISGLAGLPGADTQYF.

J is TRBJ2-5 and V is TRBV10-3, with 14 bases fitting TRBD2. This CDR3 is built from 17 residues. Looked up from germline, CDR1 is ENHRY and CDR2 is SYGVKD. J lost 5 bases, V lost 2 bases, and 7 bases had no gene match. CDR3 DNA sequence: TGTGCCATCAGTGAGGGGGGACTAGCGGGAGTGGGGGAGACCCAGTACTTC. Translating gives CAISEGGLAGVGETQYF.

V gene TRBV7-3 combines with J gene TRBJ2-5; 7 bases map to TRBD1. The germline V gene has CDR1 SGHTA and CDR2 FQGTGA. Germline trimming cut 4 bases from V and 5 bases from J; bases unmatched to any gene: 10. The CDR3 length is 15 residues. This CDR3 is CASSSWTGLGETQYF. DNA of the CDR3: TGTGCCAGCAGCTCTTGGACAGGACTGGGGGAGACCCAGTACTTC.

The CDR3 DNA reads TGTGCCAGCAGCTTAGGGACAGGGCCCTCCTACGAGCAGTACTTC. It translates to CASSLGTGPSYEQYF. The V and J genes are TRBV7-9 and TRBJ2-7; 8 nucleotides line up with TRBD1. The germline gives CDR1 SEHNR, CDR2 FQNEAQ (reference sequence). The CDR3 length is 15 residues. Trimming took 1 base from V and 0 from J; bases not matched to a gene: 2.

This clone appeared once. The chain recombines TRBV29-1 with TRBJ1-5; the D is unclear. CDR1 and CDR2 (germline): SQVTM, ANQGSEA. Deletions cut 4 bases from V and 0 bases from J, with 7 bases between. This CDR3 is built from 13 residues. The CDR3 reads CSVGHNSNQPQHF. The CDR3 coding sequence is TGCAGCGTTGGGCACAATAGCAATCAGCCCCAGCATTTT. The entire variable domain, with the rest obtained from reference TRBV29-1 and TRBJ1-5, is as follows: SAVISQKPSRDICQRGTSLTIQCQVDSQVTMMFWYRQQPGQSLTLIATANQGSEATYESGFVIDKFPISRPNLTFSTLTVSNMSPEDSSIYLCSVGHNSNQPQHFGDGTRLSIL.

J is TRBJ2-1 and V is TRBV5-1; D is perhaps TRBD2 (6 bases). V was cut by 7 bases and J by 0 bases, with 14 bases left in between. The CDR3 has 15 residues. CDR1 is SGHRS and CDR2 is YFSETQ in the germline V gene. The CDR3 DNA follows: TGCGCCAGCTGCGGGGTGGAAAGCTCCTACAATGAGCAGTTCTTC. Encoded protein: CASCGVESSYNEQFF.

This clone has just a few counts. The chain joins TRBV27 to TRBJ1-6, with D uncertain. The CDR3 contains 14 residues. V was pared by 6 bases and J by 4 bases, with 10 bases between. Germline V gives CDR1 MNHEY, CDR2 SMNVEV (reference sequence). Here the CDR3 reads CASSSGLYNSPLHF. The DNA for the CDR3 is TGTGCCAGCAGCTCGGGTCTATATAATTCACCCCTCCACTTT.

The rearrangement uses TRBV29-1 and TRBJ2-7, with a weak D call TRBD1 (6 bases). The V and J ends lost 6 bases and 2 bases respectively, with 23 bases between them. In germline, CDR1 is SQVTM, CDR2 ANQGSEA. This CDR3 has 16 amino acids. The CDR3 spells CSVVQISGVRAYEQYF. The CDR3 nucleotides read TGCAGCGTAGTTCAAATTTCAGGGGTGAGGGCCTACGAGCAGTACTTC.

The genes are TRBV19 and TRBJ2-2; 10 bases align to TRBD1. The CDR3 covers 17 residues. V shed 3 bases and J 1 base; nucleotides not matched to a gene: 5. Germline loops: CDR1 LNHDA, CDR2 SQIVND (reference sequence). CDR3 bases: TGTGCCAGTAGTATTCGGGACAGGGGCAGGAACACCGGGGAGCTGTTTTTT. Protein: CASSIRDRGRNTGELFF.

The chain uses TRBV5-6 and TRBJ1-6, with TRBD1 matching over 10 bases. This CDR3 spans 16 amino acids. Per germline, CDR1 SGHDT and CDR2 YYEEEE. V was pared by 3 bases and J by 2 bases, with 2 bases of the junction left unmatched. The CDR3 nucleotides read TGTGCCAGCAGCTGGGACAGGGGACCCTATAATTCACCCCTCCACTTT. Residues: CASSWDRGPYNSPLHF.

J is TRBJ2-1 and V is TRBV5-1; tentative D call: TRBD1 (7 bases). Germline values: CDR1 SGHRS, CDR2 YFSETQ. V lost 0 bases and J lost 6, with 16 bases in between. The CDR3 is made up of 16 amino acids. This CDR3 reads CASSLVARGVPNEQFF. In DNA, the CDR3 is TGCGCCAGCAGCTTGGTGGCCAGGGGGGTCCCCAATGAGCAGTTCTTC.

CDR3 sequence reads: CASSLGQHLTRMETQYF. Written as DNA, the CDR3 is TGTGCCAGCAGCTTGGGTCAGCATTTAACGAGGATGGAGACCCAGTACTTC. The rearrangement links TRBV5-8 to TRBJ2-5; no clear D gene. CDR3 size: 17 residues. In germline, CDR1 is SGHTS, CDR2 YDEGEE. The V gene lost 0 bases and the J gene lost 5 bases, with 20 bases spanning the gap.

The chain is built from TRBV19 and TRBJ1-5; 10 bases align to TRBD1. Losses at the gene ends were 3 bases for V and 4 bases for J; bases not matched to a gene: 6. The CDR3 has 16 residues. CDR1 and CDR2 from the germline V gene are LNHDA and SQIVND (reference sequence). The CDR3 reads CASSIQTGGGNQPQHF. CDR3 DNA: TGTGCCAGTAGTATCCAGACAGGGGGCGGAAATCAGCCCCAGCATTTT.

The chain combines TRBV4-1 with TRBJ2-7; 9 bases line up with TRBD2. The length of the CDR3 is 15 residues. The ends lost 3 bases at V and 3 bases at J; junction bases unmatched: 6. Germline-derived CDR1 and CDR2 are MGHRA and YSYEKL. The CDR3 DNA reads TGCGCCAGCAGCCACGCTAGCGGGGCTCACTACGAGCAGTACTTC. Its translation: CASSHASGAHYEQYF.